The 25 T cell receptor beta chains reported below all come from one sample, sequenced in a study of regulatory T cells in long-lasting Graves disease (dated by TCRdb to the early 2020s). In light of the paper, this sample's time point label describes: newly diagnosed GD, antithyroid drugs for less than 3 months. RNA was extracted from PBMCs in TRIzol for both TCR sequencing and RNA sequencing. The library was made by multiplex PCR. Sequencer: Illumina HiSeq 4000. TCR beta libraries were built with iRepertoire HTBI primers and Arm-PCR amplification of CDR3 regions. TCRdb took the public reads, trimmed them with fastp at Q25, ran MiXCR for clone calling and kept in-frame beta chains. Every distinct CDR3 protein forms one entry, paired with its most common genes and DNA. The sample table records a few hundred thousand distinct CDR3 sequences; 20% to 25% of these occur just once. Around 13% of the sample is in the top ten clones.

This specimen consisted of peripheral blood mononuclear cells (PBMCs), obtained at new diagnosis, from a patient treated with antithyroid drugs. The receptors here all came from a female donor with Graves disease.

This clonotype was found a few times. The chain couples TRBV7-2 to TRBJ2-5; D gene ambiguous. Germline lookup yields CDR1 SGHTA and CDR2 FQGNSA. CDR3 length: 16 residues. V lost 0 bases, J lost 5 bases, and 16 bases lay in between. In DNA form, the CDR3 reads TGTGCCAGCAGCTTAGCGCTGGGCAGCCGCCGGGAGACCCAGTACTTC. It translates to CASSLALGSRRETQYF.

A note on this clonotype: As the CDR3 is not closed by the conserved phenylalanine or tryptophan, this likely results from a read error. The DNA for the CDR3 is TGTGCCATAGGGACAGGGAACACTGAAGCTTTCCTT. This sequence encodes CAIGTGNTEAFL. The chain uses TRBV10-3 and TRBJ1-1; TRBD1 agrees at 8 bases. The CDR3 consists of 12 residues. The germline CDR1 and CDR2 sequences are ENHRY and SYGVKD. V shed 9 bases and J 1 base; nucleotides not matched to a gene: 1.

In this sample, this clonotype turned up many times. This chain uses TRBV7-2 with TRBJ1-3; D remains ambiguous. Trimming left V 6 bases short and J 0 bases short, with 9 bases between. CDR3 size: 14 residues. Germline-derived CDR1 and CDR2 are SGHTA and FQGNSA. The DNA for the CDR3 is TGTGCCAGCAGATCCCTGAGCTCTGGAAACACCATATATTTT. Its protein product is CASRSLSSGNTIYF. The complete variable domain, with remaining parts taken from reference TRBV7-2 and TRBJ1-3, reads GAGVSQSPSNKVTEKGKDVELRCDPISGHTALYWYRQSLGQGLEFLIYFQGNSAPDKSGLPSDRFSAERTGGSVSTLTIQRTQQEDSAVYLCASRSLSSGNTIYFGEGSWLTVV.

This clonotype has at least ten counts. The chain carries TRBV27 and TRBJ2-3; TRBD2 matches at 12 bases. From germline, CDR1 is MNHEY and CDR2 SMNVEV (reference sequence). The J segment lost 5 bases and the V segment lost 4 bases, leaving 4 bases of the junction unmatched. The CDR3 runs to 15 residues. The CDR3 reads CASSSPGLAGDTQYF. The CDR3 region has the DNA TGTGCCAGCAGTTCACCGGGACTAGCGGGAGATACGCAGTATTTT.

There are many counts of this clonotype. J is TRBJ2-7 and V is TRBV7-2, with TRBD2 matching over 14 bases. Germline V gives CDR1 SGHTA, CDR2 FQGNSA. V lost 1 base and J lost 4; bases outside the gene matches: 6. The CDR3 loop spans 17 amino acids. The CDR3 region has the DNA TGTGCCAGCAGCTTAGGGACTAGCGGGGGGCGGGGATACGAGCAGTACTTC. Residues: CASSLGTSGGRGYEQYF.

This clonotype was recorded at least ten times. J is TRBJ2-7 and V is TRBV20-1, with D maybe TRBD1 (5 bases). The CDR3 covers 12 residues. Looked up from germline, CDR1 is DFQATT and CDR2 is SNEGSKA (reference sequence). V was clipped by 1 base and J by 6 bases, with 10 bases between them. Here the CDR3 reads CSARARRAEQYF. DNA of the CDR3: TGCAGTGCTAGAGCCCGCAGGGCCGAGCAGTACTTC.

This chain links TRBV10-3 with TRBJ1-1; the match to TRBD1 covers 7 bases. The germline V gene encodes CDR1 ENHRY and CDR2 SYGVKD. There are 13 residues in the CDR3. Trimming took 6 bases from V and 2 from J; bases not matched to a gene: 3. The CDR3 nucleotides read TGTGCCATCAGAGGACAGGTCAACACTGAAGCTTTCTTT. Its protein product is CAIRGQVNTEAFF.

Details on this clonotype: A read error is possible here, since a much larger clone lies one base away. This CDR3 is CSARTGGLGEKLFF. Here the CDR3 DNA reads TGCAGTGCTAGAACAGGGGGATTGGGTGAAAAACTGTTTTTT. The V call is TRBV20-1, the J call TRBJ1-4; 8 bases match TRBD1. The junction had 6 bases not matched to a gene; V was cut back by 2 bases and J by 7 bases. The CDR3 has 14 residues. CDR1 is DFQATT, CDR2 SNEGSKA, per germline (reference sequence).

This clonotype was observed many times. V is TRBV11-3 and J is TRBJ2-2; 8 bases align to TRBD2. The CDR3 has 15 amino acids. Germline CDR1 SGHNT, CDR2 YENEEA. V dropped 1 base and J dropped 4; count of bases not matched to a gene: 2. The CDR3 loop is CASSLGGGLTGELFF. The CDR3 DNA reads as TGTGCCAGCAGCTTAGGCGGGGGGCTCACCGGGGAGCTGTTTTTT.

In its sample, this clonotype was seen many times. The V call is TRBV7-2, the J call TRBJ2-1; D may be TRBD1 (5 bases). This CDR3 is 13 amino acids long. Deletions cut 7 bases from V and 8 bases from J, with 15 bases between. Germline V gene lookup returns CDR1 SGHTA and CDR2 FQGNSA. DNA of the CDR3: TGTGCCAGCACCCGAAGACAGTCGGATGAGCAGTTCTTC. Residues: CASTRRQSDEQFF.

This clonotype was recorded many times. The rearrangement joins TRBV24-1 to TRBJ2-1; 11 bases match TRBD2. This CDR3 is 15 amino acids long. V was pared by 9 bases and J by 7 bases, with 10 bases of the junction left unmatched. Germline V gene sequence: CDR1 KGHDR, CDR2 SFDVKD. The CDR3 spells CATAGTSGGRNEQFF. The DNA of the CDR3 is TGTGCCACCGCAGGGACTAGCGGAGGGAGGAATGAGCAGTTCTTC.

The V call is TRBV5-1, the J call TRBJ2-1; 7 bases match TRBD2. Germline CDR1 reads SGHRS; CDR2 reads YFSETQ. V was pared by 4 bases and J by 9 bases, with 10 bases of the junction left unmatched. There are 14 residues in the CDR3. CDR3 region: CASSHGDYQGEQFF. CDR3 coding DNA: TGCGCCAGCAGCCACGGGGACTACCAGGGTGAGCAGTTCTTC.

In its sample, this clonotype was seen a few times. This chain joins TRBV19 and TRBJ2-3, with D unclear. Germline V gene lookup returns CDR1 LNHDA and CDR2 SQIVND (reference sequence). V lost 10 bases and J lost 4, with 9 bases in between. The CDR3 loop spans 11 amino acids. The CDR3 reads CATRNADTQYF. The CDR3, as DNA: TGTGCCACCCGGAACGCAGATACGCAGTATTTT.

This clonotype showed up many times. This chain connects TRBV30 to TRBJ2-1; 9 nucleotides agree with TRBD2. The CDR3 is 14 residues long. Germline lookup yields CDR1 GTSNPN and CDR2 SVGIG (reference sequence). With V trimmed by 5 bases and J by 7 bases, 9 bases remained unmatched. Here the CDR3 DNA reads TGTGCCTGGGCCCCGGGACTAGCTTTGAATGAGCAGTTCTTC. Protein: CAWAPGLALNEQFF. Using reference TRBV30 and TRBJ2-1 for the parts outside the CDR3, the full variable domain is SQTIHQWPATLVQPVGSPLSLECTVEGTSNPNLYWYRQAAGRGLQLLFYSVGIGQISSEVPQNLSASRPQDRQFILSSKKLLLSDSGFYLCAWAPGLALNEQFFGPGTRLTVL.

This clonotype was detected a few times. The rearrangement joins TRBV2 to TRBJ1-1; the match to TRBD1 covers 10 bases. J was trimmed by 4 bases and V by 7 bases; bases with no gene match: 9. Germline-derived CDR1 and CDR2 are SNHLY and FYNNEI. The CDR3 runs 15 residues. CDR3 sequence (DNA): TGTGCCAGCAACCGGGACAGGGGATCGAGCACTGAAGCTTTCTTT. As protein: CASNRDRGSSTEAFF. Using reference TRBV2 and TRBJ1-1 for the parts outside the CDR3, the full variable domain is EPEVTQTPSHQVTQMGQEVILRCVPISNHLYFYWYRQILGQKVEFLVSFYNNEISEKSEIFDDQFSVERPDGSNFTLKIRSTKLEDSAMYFCASNRDRGSSTEAFFGQGTRLTVV.

This clonotype came up many times. The chain has TRBV5-1 and TRBJ2-7; 14 bases line up with TRBD2. V shed 3 bases and J 1 base; nucleotides not matched to a gene: 9. Germline CDR1 SGHRS, CDR2 YFSETQ. This CDR3 is 18 amino acids long. The CDR3 sequence: CASSSGLAGGQFSYEQYF. The CDR3 DNA sequence: TGCGCCAGCAGCTCCGGACTAGCGGGAGGCCAATTTTCCTACGAGCAGTACTTC.

Worth noting for this clonotype: The CDR3 carries no conserved terminal phenylalanine or tryptophan, so it likely arises from a read error. The chain links TRBV4-3 to TRBJ1-5, with 8 bases aligning to TRBD1. The J segment lost 7 bases and the V segment lost 4 bases, leaving 12 bases of the junction unmatched. The CDR3 extends over 16 amino acids. Germline lookup yields CDR1 LGHNA and CDR2 YSLEER. For the CDR3, the DNA is TGCGCCAGCAGCCCCAACGGCGGACAGGGTGGGCAGCCCCAGCATCTT. Translating gives CASSPNGGQGGQPQHL.

This chain connects TRBV5-6 to TRBJ1-2; 9 bases map to TRBD1. The germline gives CDR1 SGHDT, CDR2 YYEEEE. With 2 bases clipped from V and 3 bases from J, the junction kept 8 bases outside the gene matches. The CDR3 length is 16 residues. The CDR3 DNA sequence: TGTGCCAGCAGCTTCTACCGGGACAGGGTTCACTATGGCTACACCTTC. Protein: CASSFYRDRVHYGYTF.

The sample holds a few counts of this clonotype. The chain combines TRBV24-1 with TRBJ2-3; D is unclear. V was clipped by 4 bases and J by 3 bases, with 4 bases between them. Germline V gene data show CDR1 as KGHDR and CDR2 as SFDVKD. The CDR3 runs 12 residues. The CDR3 loop is CATSEGTDTQYF. CDR3 nucleotide sequence: TGTGCCACCAGTGAGGGGACAGATACGCAGTATTTT.

This clonotype was seen at least ten times. The CDR3 is CASSYSRDRGNSPLHF. As DNA, the CDR3 is TGTGCCAGCAGTTACTCGCGGGACAGGGGCAATTCACCCCTCCACTTT. The chain employs TRBV6-5 and TRBJ1-6, with 10 bases matching TRBD1. Trimming at V came to 0 bases and at J to 7 bases, leaving 3 bases not matched to a gene. CDR3 size: 16 residues. The germline CDR1 and CDR2 sequences are MNHEY and SVGAGI.

This clonotype was found many times. The chain couples TRBV7-2 to TRBJ2-1; 8 bases match TRBD2. Trimming removed 3 bases from V and 9 bases from J; junction bases left unmatched: 13. In germline, CDR1 is SGHTA, CDR2 FQGNSA. The CDR3 extends over 16 amino acids. The CDR3 sequence is CASSFRGAGARGEQFF. In nucleotides, the CDR3 is TGTGCCAGCAGCTTTCGGGGAGCGGGGGCTCGGGGTGAGCAGTTCTTC. The full variable domain, its missing parts supplied by reference TRBV7-2 and TRBJ2-1, is GAGVSQSPSNKVTEKGKDVELRCDPISGHTALYWYRQSLGQGLEFLIYFQGNSAPDKSGLPSDRFSAERTGGSVSTLTIQRTQQEDSAVYLCASSFRGAGARGEQFFGPGTRLTVL.

The table lists this clonotype with many counts. This rearrangement joins TRBV2 to TRBJ2-1, with TRBD1 matching over 8 bases. V was clipped by 6 bases and J by 3 bases; unmatched bases: 10. Germline assignment: CDR1 SNHLY and CDR2 FYNNEI. The CDR3 sequence is 16 residues long. CDR3 nucleotides: TGTGCCAGCAGCAACGAGGGACAGGAGGGCTACAATGAGCAGTTCTTC. It yields the protein CASSNEGQEGYNEQFF.

Comments on this clonotype: A read error may account for a junction end that differs from germline. The genes are TRBV6-2 or TRBV6-3 and TRBJ2-1; 8 bases map to TRBD1. Germline CDR1 is MNHEY and CDR2 is SVGEGT. The CDR3 is made up of 15 amino acids. Here the CDR3 DNA reads TGTGCCAGCAGTTACGTTAGGACAGGGAAGAATGGGCAGTTCTTC. Amino acid sequence: CASSYVRTGKNGQFF.

This clonotype showed up many times. The chain links TRBV27 to TRBJ2-1, with TRBD2 as a possible D gene (5 bases). Germline CDR1 is MNHEY and CDR2 is SMNVEV (reference sequence). Trimming took 2 bases from V and 5 from J, leaving 13 bases between them. The CDR3 is made up of 15 amino acids. CDR3 nucleotides: TGTGCCAGCAGTTTACTCGGAACTAGGGACAATGAGCAGTTCTTC. Protein sequence: CASSLLGTRDNEQFF.

This clonotype was detected many times. The J gene is TRBJ1-1, the V gene TRBV7-2; no firm D call. Germline V CDR1 and CDR2: SGHTA, FQGNSA. CDR3 size: 15 residues. V was clipped by 3 bases and J by 2 bases, with 13 bases between them. In DNA form, the CDR3 reads TGTGCCAGCAGCTTGGACCTCAGCGGTAACACTGAAGCTTTCTTT. Amino acid sequence: CASSLDLSGNTEAFF.